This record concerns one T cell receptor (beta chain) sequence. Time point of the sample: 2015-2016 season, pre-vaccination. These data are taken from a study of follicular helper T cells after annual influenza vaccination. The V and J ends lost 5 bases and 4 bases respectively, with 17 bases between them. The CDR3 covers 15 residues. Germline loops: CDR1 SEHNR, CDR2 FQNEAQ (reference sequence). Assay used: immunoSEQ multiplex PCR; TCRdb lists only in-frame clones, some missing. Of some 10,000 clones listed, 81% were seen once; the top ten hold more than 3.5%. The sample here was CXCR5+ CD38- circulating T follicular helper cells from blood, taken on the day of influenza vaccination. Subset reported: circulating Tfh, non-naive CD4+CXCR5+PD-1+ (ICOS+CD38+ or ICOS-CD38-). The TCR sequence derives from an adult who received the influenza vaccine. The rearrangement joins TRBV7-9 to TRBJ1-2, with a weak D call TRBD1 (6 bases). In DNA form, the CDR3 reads TGTGCCAGCAGCATCTCACAGGGTCGCGGCTATGGCTACACCTTC. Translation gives CASSISQGRGYGYTF.